The rows below give T cell receptor beta chains drawn from one sample of a study of blood T cell repertoires in COVID-19. TCRdb's table, derived via immunoSEQ multiplex PCR, lists solely in-frame clones and lacks some. The sample records 140,000 or so clones, 82% being singletons. The sample consisted of peripheral blood. These receptor sequences come from a woman older than 75 with acute or convalescent COVID-19. Each CDR3 is given with its conserved first and last residue. The D gene is left open where the match is weak. Only some rows state a clone size, as once, few, many or a class for expanded clones.

length | D | size | J | V | CDR3 | DNA
16 | NA | NA | TRBJ1-5 | TRBV6-1 | CASSGLGQLSNQPQHF | TGTGCCAGCAGTGGGCTCGGACAGCTTAGCAATCAGCCCCAGCATTTT
13 | NA | NA | TRBJ1-2 | TRBV30 | CAWSWGRYYGYTF | TGTGCCTGGAGCTGGGGGCGGTACTATGGCTACACCTTC
17 | NA | NA | TRBJ1-1 | TRBV11-2 | CASSQWTWQRGSTEAFF | TGTGCCAGCAGCCAATGGACGTGGCAGCGCGGGAGCACTGAAGCTTTCTTT
17 | TRBD1 | NA | TRBJ2-4 | TRBV27 | CASSEDRGYLAKNIQYF | TGTGCCAGCAGTGAGGACAGGGGATACCTAGCCAAAAACATTCAGTACTTC
15 | TRBD1 | NA | TRBJ2-3 | TRBV20-1 | CSASVGTELADTQYF | TGCAGTGCTAGTGTTGGGACAGAGCTTGCAGATACGCAGTATTTT
14 | TRBD2 | NA | TRBJ2-5 | TRBV2 | CASSPYGGEETQYF | TGTGCCAGCAGTCCTTATGGGGGGGAAGAGACCCAGTACTTC
13 | TRBD1 | NA | TRBJ2-7 | TRBV2 | CASSRDRTYEQYF | TGTGCCAGCAGTCGGGACAGGACCTACGAGCAGTACTTC
16 | TRBD1 | NA | TRBJ2-3 | TRBV30 | CAWSVTGQGSYDTQYF | TGTGCCTGGAGTGTAACGGGACAGGGGTCTTATGATACGCAGTATTTT
14 | NA | NA | TRBJ2-6 | TRBV11-3 | CASSLGAYPNVLTF | TGTGCCAGCAGCTTAGGGGCATATCCCAACGTCCTGACTTTC
15 | NA | NA | TRBJ2-4 | TRBV7-8 | CASSWGTIAKNIQYF | TGTGCCAGCAGCTGGGGGACAATAGCCAAAAACATTCAGTACTTC
12 | TRBD2 | NA | TRBJ2-1 | TRBV12-3/TRBV12-4 | CASSPPSGRWFF | TGTGCCAGCAGTCCCCCTAGCGGGAGGTGGTTCTTC
13 | NA | NA | TRBJ2-5 | TRBV5-1 | CASSLAGRGTQYF | TGCGCCAGCAGCTTGGCAGGAAGGGGGACCCAGTACTTC
16 | NA | NA | TRBJ1-5 | TRBV11-3 | CASSLLVRRSNQPQHF | TGTGCCAGCAGCTTATTAGTGAGGCGAAGCAATCAGCCCCAGCATTTT
16 | NA | few | TRBJ2-7 | TRBV4-1 | CASSPYRDTLRYEQYF | TGCGCCAGCAGCCCCTACCGGGATACACTACGTTACGAGCAGTACTTC
15 | NA | NA | TRBJ2-7 | TRBV28 | CASSLPGGPSYEQYF | TGTGCCAGCAGTTTACCCGGCGGGCCGAGCTACGAGCAGTACTTC
13 | NA | NA | TRBJ1-5 | TRBV7-8 | CASSPEWGQPQHF | TGTGCCAGCAGCCCGGAATGGGGCCAGCCCCAGCATTTT
16 | NA | NA | TRBJ2-3 | TRBV28 | CASSSPGEASTDTQYF | TGTGCCAGCAGCTCCCCCGGGGAAGCTAGCACAGATACGCAGTATTTT
15 | NA | NA | TRBJ2-7 | TRBV5-1 | CASSLGGGKAYEQYF | TGCGCCAGCAGCTTGGGAGGCGGTAAAGCCTACGAGCAGTACTTC
16 | TRBD2 | NA | TRBJ2-1 | TRBV7-9 | CASSLGRREADNEQFF | TGTGCCAGCAGCTTAGGCCGGCGGGAGGCCGACAATGAGCAGTTCTTC
16 | TRBD2 | once | TRBJ2-3 | TRBV28 | CASSISSGGRTDTQYF | TGTGCCAGCAGTATCTCTTCGGGGGGGCGGACAGATACGCAGTATTTT
19 | TRBD2 | few | TRBJ2-3 | TRBV7-9 | CASSLVGSGGQRHTDTQYF | TGTGCCAGCAGCTTAGTAGGTAGCGGGGGACAGCGCCACACAGATACGCAGTATTTT
15 | TRBD2 | NA | TRBJ2-1 | TRBV2 | CASSWRLAGGNEQFF | TGTGCCAGCAGTTGGAGACTAGCGGGAGGGAATGAGCAGTTCTTC
16 | TRBD1 | NA | TRBJ1-6 | TRBV5-1 | CASSLGVTGNNSPLHF | TGCGCCAGCAGCTTGGGGGTGACAGGGAACAATTCACCCCTCCACTTT
12 | TRBD1 | NA | TRBJ1-1 | TRBV19 | CASNHRTGKAFF | TGTGCCAGTAACCACCGGACAGGGAAAGCTTTCTTT
17 | TRBD2 | NA | TRBJ2-1 | TRBV4-1 | CASSPRYFRTSINEQFF | TGCGCCAGCAGCCCCCGCTATTTCAGGACTAGCATCAATGAGCAGTTCTTC
15 | TRBD1 | NA | TRBJ1-5 | TRBV11-2 | CASSRDGTDNQPQHF | TGTGCCAGCAGCCGCGACGGGACAGACAATCAGCCCCAGCATTTT
15 | TRBD2 | NA | TRBJ2-1 | TRBV27 | CASSPGLAPYNEQFF | TGTGCCAGCAGTCCGGGACTAGCCCCCTACAATGAGCAGTTCTTC
14 | NA | NA | TRBJ2-5 | TRBV5-1 | CASSLVRPEETQYF | TGCGCCAGCAGCTTGGTTAGACCGGAGGAGACCCAGTACTTC
14 | NA | NA | TRBJ2-3 | TRBV6-5 | CASSYDSNTDTQYF | TGTGCCAGCAGTTATGACAGCAACACAGATACGCAGTATTTT
17 | NA | NA | TRBJ2-1 | TRBV7-9 | CASSIKGGRLPYNEQFF | TGTGCCAGCAGCATCAAGGGTGGGAGACTCCCCTACAATGAGCAGTTCTTC
13 | NA | NA | TRBJ2-5 | TRBV3-1/TRBV3-2 | CASSQEVELAQYF | TGTGCCAGCAGCCAAGAGGTTGAGTTGGCCCAGTACTTC
17 | TRBD1 | NA | TRBJ2-7 | TRBV27 | CASSLAPWTGIGYEQYF | TGTGCCAGCAGTTTAGCACCCTGGACAGGGATAGGGTACGAGCAGTACTTC
16 | NA | NA | TRBJ2-3 | TRBV15 | CATNRDCDSHTDTQYF | TGTGCCACCAACAGAGATTGTGACAGCCACACAGATACGCAGTATTTT
19 | TRBD2 | NA | TRBJ2-2 | TRBV11-3 | CASSLEGAWTSGATGELFF | TGTGCCAGCAGCTTAGAGGGAGCCTGGACTAGCGGGGCCACCGGGGAGCTGTTTTTT
15 | NA | once | TRBJ1-4 | TRBV18 | CASSLWRPPEEKLFF | TGTGCCAGCTCACTTTGGAGGCCCCCGGAGGAAAAACTGTTTTTT
14 | TRBD1 | few | TRBJ2-7 | TRBV5-4 | CASSGQGLPYEQYF | TGTGCCAGCAGTGGACAGGGTTTACCCTACGAGCAGTACTTC
14 | TRBD1 | NA | TRBJ2-5 | TRBV2 | CASSADRGRETQYF | TGTGCCAGCAGCGCCGACAGGGGACGGGAGACCCAGTACTTC
15 | TRBD1 | few | TRBJ1-1 | TRBV2 | CASNGDRYMNTEAFF | TGTGCCAGCAACGGGGACAGATACATGAACACTGAAGCTTTCTTT
12 | NA | NA | TRBJ1-2 | TRBV6-2/TRBV6-3 | CASSSRVNGPRF | TGTGCCAGCAGCTCCCGGGTTAATGGCCCACGCTTC